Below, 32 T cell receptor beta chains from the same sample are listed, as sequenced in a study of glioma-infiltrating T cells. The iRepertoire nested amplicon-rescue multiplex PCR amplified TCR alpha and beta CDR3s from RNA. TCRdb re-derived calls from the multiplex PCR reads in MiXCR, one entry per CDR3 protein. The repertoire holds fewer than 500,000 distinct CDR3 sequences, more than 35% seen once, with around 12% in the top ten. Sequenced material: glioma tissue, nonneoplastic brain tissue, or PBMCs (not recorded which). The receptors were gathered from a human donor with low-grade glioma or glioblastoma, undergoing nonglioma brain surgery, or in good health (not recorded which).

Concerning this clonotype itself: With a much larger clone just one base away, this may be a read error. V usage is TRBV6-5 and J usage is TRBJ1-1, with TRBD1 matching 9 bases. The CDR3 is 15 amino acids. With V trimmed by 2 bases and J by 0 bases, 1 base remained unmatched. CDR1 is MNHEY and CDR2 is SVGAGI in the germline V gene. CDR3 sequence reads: CASSYDRGLNTEAFF. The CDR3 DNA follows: TGTGCCAGCAGTTACGACAGGGGGTTGAACACTGAAGCTTTCTTT.

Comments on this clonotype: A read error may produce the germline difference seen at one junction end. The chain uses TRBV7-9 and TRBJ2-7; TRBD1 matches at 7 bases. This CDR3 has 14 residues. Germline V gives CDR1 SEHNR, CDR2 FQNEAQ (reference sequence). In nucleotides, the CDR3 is TGTGCCGGCAGCACGGGACAGTTTTTTTACGAGCAGTACTTC. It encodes CAGSTGQFFYEQYF.

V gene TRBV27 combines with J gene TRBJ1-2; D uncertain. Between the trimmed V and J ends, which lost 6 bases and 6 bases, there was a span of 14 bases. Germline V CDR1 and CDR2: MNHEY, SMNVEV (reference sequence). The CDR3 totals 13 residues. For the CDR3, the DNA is TGTGCCAGCAGCCAGGAACGGAGCAATGGCTACACCTTC. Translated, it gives CASSQERSNGYTF.

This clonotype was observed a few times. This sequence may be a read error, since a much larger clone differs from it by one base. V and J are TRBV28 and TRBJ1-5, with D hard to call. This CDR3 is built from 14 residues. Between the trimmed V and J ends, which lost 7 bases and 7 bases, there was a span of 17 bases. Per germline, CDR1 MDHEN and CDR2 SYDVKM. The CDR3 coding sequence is TGTGCCAGCACTTTGCACGGGAGCGGACAGCCCCAGCATTTT. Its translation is CASTLHGSGQPQHF.

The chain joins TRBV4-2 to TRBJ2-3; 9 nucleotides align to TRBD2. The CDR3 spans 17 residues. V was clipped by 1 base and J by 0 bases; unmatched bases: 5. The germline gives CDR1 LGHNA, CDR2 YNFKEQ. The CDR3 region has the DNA TGTGCCAGCAGCCAAGTGGCTGCGGGAGGGAGCACAGATACGCAGTATTTT. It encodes CASSQVAAGGSTDTQYF.

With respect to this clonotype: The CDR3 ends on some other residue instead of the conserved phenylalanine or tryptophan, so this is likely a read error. The chain's CDR3 is CASSLGVIGETQYL. As DNA, the CDR3 is TGTGCCAGCAGTTTAGGTGTTATCGGGGAGACCCAGTACCTC. The chain has TRBV27 and TRBJ2-5; D is unresolved. Germline CDR1 is MNHEY and CDR2 is SMNVEV (reference sequence). Trimming took 2 bases from V and 5 from J, leaving 12 bases between them. This CDR3 spans 14 amino acids.

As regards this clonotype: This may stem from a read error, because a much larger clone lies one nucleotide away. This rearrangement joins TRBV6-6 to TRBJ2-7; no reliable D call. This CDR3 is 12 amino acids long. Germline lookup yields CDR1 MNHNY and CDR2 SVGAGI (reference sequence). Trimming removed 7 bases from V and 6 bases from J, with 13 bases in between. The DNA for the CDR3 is TGTGCCAGCATTTTTTTCGGAGCCGAGCAGTACTTC. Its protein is CASIFFGAEQYF.

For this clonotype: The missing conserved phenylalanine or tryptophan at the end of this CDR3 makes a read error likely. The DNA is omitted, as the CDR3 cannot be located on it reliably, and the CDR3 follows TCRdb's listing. CDR3 sequence reads: CASSLKEGETLYL. The rearrangement uses TRBV27 and TRBJ2-5; TRBD2, the D gene given by the table, was not confirmed from the DNA. Germline lookup yields CDR1 MNHEY and CDR2 SMNVEV (reference sequence). The CDR3 region is 13 residues in length, termini included.

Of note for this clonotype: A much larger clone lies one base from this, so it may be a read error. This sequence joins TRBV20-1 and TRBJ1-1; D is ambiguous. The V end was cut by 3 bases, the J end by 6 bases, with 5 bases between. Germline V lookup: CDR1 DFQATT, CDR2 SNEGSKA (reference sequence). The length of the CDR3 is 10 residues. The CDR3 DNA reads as TGCAGTGCTAGTCGGGCTGAAGCTTTCTTT. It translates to CSASRAEAFF.

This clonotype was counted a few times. CDR3 protein: CASRGQGFGNQPQHF. As DNA, the CDR3 is TGTGCCAGCAGGGGACAGGGCTTTGGGAATCAGCCCCAGCATTTT. The V gene is TRBV12-3 or TRBV12-4, the J gene TRBJ1-5; 9 bases map to TRBD1. The CDR3 length is 15 residues. The V and J ends lost 6 bases and 4 bases, in that order; junction bases with no gene match: 7.

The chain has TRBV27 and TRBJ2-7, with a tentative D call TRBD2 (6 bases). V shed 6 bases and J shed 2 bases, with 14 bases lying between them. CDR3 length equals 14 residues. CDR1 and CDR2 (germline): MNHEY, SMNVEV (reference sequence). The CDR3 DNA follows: TGTGCCAGCAGCACCGGGAGAGACGCCTACGAGCAGTACTTC. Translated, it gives CASSTGRDAYEQYF.

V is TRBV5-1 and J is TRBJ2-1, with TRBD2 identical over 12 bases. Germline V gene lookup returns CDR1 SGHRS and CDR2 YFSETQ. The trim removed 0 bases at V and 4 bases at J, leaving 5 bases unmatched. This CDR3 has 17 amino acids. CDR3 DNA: TGCGCCAGCAGCTTGGCTACTAGCGGGAGGATGTACAATGAGCAGTTCTTC. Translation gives CASSLATSGRMYNEQFF.

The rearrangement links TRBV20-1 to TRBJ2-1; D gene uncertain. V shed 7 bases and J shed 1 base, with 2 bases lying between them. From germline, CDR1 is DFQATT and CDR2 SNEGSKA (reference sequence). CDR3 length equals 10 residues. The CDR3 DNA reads TGCAGTGGATCCTACAATGAGCAGTTCTTC. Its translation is CSGSYNEQFF.

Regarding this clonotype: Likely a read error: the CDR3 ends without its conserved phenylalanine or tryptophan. Here the CDR3 DNA reads TGCAGTGCTCTTCGACAGGGCGTGGGGGAGCAGTACCTC. Protein: CSALRQGVGEQYL. The rearrangement links TRBV20-1 to TRBJ2-7; 7 bases align to TRBD1. J was trimmed by 7 bases and V by 5 bases; bases with no gene match: 11. This CDR3 spans 13 amino acids. Germline CDR1 is DFQATT and CDR2 is SNEGSKA (reference sequence).

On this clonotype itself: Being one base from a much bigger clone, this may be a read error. CDR3 in DNA: TGTGCCAGAAGTCCACCGGCCCTAGCGAACTCCTACAATGAGCAGTTCTTC. As protein: CARSPPALANSYNEQFF. This rearrangement joins TRBV28 to TRBJ2-1; perhaps TRBD2 as D (6 bases). Germline V gene lookup returns CDR1 MDHEN and CDR2 SYDVKM. The CDR3 loop spans 17 amino acids. The V end lost 9 bases, the J end lost 0 bases, and 21 bases lay between the germline ends. The full variable domain, its missing parts supplied by reference TRBV28 and TRBJ2-1, is DVKVTQSSRYLVKRTGEKVFLECVQDMDHENMFWYRQDPGLGLRLIYFSYDVKMKEKGDIPEGYSVSREKKERFSLILESASTNQTSMYLCARSPPALANSYNEQFFGPGTRLTVL.

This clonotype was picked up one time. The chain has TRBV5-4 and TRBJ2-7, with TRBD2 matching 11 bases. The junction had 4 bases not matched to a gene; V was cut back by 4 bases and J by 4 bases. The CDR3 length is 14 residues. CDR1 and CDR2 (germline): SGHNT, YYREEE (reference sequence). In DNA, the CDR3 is TGTGCCAGCAGCGCGGGACTAGCGGCTTACGAGCAGTACTTC. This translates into CASSAGLAAYEQYF. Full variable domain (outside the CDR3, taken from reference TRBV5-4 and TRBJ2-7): ETGVTQSPTHLIKTRGQQVTLRCSSQSGHNTVSWYQQALGQGPQFIFQYYREEENGRGNFPPRFSGLQFPNYSSELNVNALELDDSALYLCASSAGLAAYEQYFGPGTRLTVT.

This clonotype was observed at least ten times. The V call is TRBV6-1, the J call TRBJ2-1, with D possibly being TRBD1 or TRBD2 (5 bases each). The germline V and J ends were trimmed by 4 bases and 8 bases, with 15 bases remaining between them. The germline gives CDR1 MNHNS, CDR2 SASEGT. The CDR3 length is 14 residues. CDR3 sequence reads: CASSGDLPRDEQFF. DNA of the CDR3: TGTGCCAGCAGTGGGGACCTGCCGCGGGATGAGCAGTTCTTC.

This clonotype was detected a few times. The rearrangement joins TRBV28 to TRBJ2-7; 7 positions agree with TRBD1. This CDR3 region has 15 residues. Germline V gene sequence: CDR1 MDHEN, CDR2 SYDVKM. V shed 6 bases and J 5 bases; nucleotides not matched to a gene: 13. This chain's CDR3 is CASSLGVLTGNEQYF. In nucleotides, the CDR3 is TGTGCCAGCAGCCTTGGGGTATTGACAGGGAACGAGCAGTACTTC.

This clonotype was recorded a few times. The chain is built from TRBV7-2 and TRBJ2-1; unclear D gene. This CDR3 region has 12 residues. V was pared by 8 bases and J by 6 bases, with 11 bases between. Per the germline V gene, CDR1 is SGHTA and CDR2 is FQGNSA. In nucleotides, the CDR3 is TGTGCCAGCTTGCCTAGGGCCAATGAGCAGTTCTTC. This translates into CASLPRANEQFF.

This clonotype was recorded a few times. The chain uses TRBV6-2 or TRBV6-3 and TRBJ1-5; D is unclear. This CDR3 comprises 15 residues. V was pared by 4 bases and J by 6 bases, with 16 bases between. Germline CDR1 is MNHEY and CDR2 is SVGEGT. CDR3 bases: TGTGCCAGCAGTTGGTCGGGAACCCGCGCTCAGCCCCAGCATTTT. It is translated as CASSWSGTRAQPQHF.

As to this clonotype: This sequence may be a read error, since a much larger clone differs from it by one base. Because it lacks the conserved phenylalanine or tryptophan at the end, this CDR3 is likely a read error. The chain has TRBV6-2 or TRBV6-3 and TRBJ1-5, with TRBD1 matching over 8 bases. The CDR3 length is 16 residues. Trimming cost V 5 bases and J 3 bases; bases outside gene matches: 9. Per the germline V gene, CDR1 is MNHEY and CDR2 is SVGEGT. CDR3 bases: TGTGCCAGCAGTCCCGTACGGACAGGGTTCAATCAGCCCCAGCATCTT. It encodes CASSPVRTGFNQPQHL.

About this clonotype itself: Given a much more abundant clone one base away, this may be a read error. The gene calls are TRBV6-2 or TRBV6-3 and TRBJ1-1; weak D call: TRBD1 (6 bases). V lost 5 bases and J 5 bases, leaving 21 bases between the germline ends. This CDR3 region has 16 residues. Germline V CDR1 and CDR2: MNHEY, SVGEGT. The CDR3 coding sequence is TGTGCCAGCAGTCCGCCAGTGGGGGGGGCCGCGACTGAAGCTTTCTTT. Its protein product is CASSPPVGGAATEAFF.

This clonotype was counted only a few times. The chain's CDR3 is CASSLAQSQETQYF. CDR3 nucleotide sequence: TGTGCCAGCAGCCTAGCACAGAGCCAAGAGACCCAGTACTTC. This chain joins TRBV3-1 and TRBJ2-5; D not certain. The germline V and J ends were trimmed by 4 bases and 1 base, with 10 bases remaining between them. Germline V CDR1 and CDR2: LGHDT, YNNKEL (reference sequence). The CDR3 totals 14 residues.

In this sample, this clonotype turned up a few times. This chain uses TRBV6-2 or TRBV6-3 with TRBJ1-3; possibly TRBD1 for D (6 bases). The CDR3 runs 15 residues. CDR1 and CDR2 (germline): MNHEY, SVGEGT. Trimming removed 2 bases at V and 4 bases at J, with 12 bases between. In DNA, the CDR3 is TGTGCCAGCAGTTACGCAGGGGACCTCGGAAACACCATATATTTT. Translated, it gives CASSYAGDLGNTIYF.

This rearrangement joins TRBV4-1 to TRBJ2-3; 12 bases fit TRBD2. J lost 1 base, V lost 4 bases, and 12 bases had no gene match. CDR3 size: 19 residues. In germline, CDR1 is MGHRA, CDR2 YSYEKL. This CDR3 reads CASSPFRTSGIKGTDTQYF. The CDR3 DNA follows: TGCGCCAGCAGCCCATTCAGGACTAGCGGGATAAAGGGCACAGATACGCAGTATTTT.

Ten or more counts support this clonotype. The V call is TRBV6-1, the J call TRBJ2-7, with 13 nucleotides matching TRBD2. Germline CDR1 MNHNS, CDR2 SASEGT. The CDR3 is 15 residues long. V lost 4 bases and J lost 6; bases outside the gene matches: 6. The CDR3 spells CASSAWTSGRSEQYF. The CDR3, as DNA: TGTGCCAGCAGTGCTTGGACTAGCGGGAGATCCGAGCAGTACTTC.

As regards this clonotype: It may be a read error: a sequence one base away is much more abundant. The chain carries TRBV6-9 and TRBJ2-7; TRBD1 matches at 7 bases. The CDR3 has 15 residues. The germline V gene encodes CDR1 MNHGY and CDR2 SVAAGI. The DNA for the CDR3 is TGTGCCAGCAGTTCATTTCGGGACAGTGGCTACGGGCAGTACTTC. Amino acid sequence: CASSSFRDSGYGQYF.

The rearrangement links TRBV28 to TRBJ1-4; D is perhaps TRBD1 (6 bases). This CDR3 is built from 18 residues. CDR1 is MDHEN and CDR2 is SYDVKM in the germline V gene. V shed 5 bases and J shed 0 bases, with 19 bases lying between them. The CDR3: CASSPLGAVRSTNEKLFF. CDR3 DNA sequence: TGTGCCAGCAGTCCCCTGGGGGCAGTCCGCTCAACTAATGAAAAACTGTTTTTT.

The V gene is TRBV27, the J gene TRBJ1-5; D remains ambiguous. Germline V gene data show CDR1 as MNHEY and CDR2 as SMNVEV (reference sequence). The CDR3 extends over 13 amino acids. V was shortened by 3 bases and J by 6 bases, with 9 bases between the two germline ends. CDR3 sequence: CASSLTDSQPQHF. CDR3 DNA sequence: TGTGCCAGCAGTTTGACCGATAGTCAGCCCCAGCATTTT.

The chain's CDR3 is CASSLEDNTYEGYTF. CDR3 bases: TGTGCCAGCAGCTTAGAGGACAATACCTATGAAGGCTACACCTTC. The J gene is TRBJ1-2, the V gene TRBV13; possible D gene TRBD1, 5 bases. The V end lost 1 base, the J end lost 8 bases, and 17 bases lay between the germline ends. This CDR3 spans 15 amino acids. Germline V gene sequence: CDR1 PRHDT, CDR2 FYEKMQ (reference sequence).

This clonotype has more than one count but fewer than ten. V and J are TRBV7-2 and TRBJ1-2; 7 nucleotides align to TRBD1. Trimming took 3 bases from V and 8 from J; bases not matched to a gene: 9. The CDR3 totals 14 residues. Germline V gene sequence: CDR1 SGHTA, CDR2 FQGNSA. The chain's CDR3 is CASSFTGATSGYTF. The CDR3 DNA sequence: TGTGCCAGCAGCTTCACAGGGGCCACCTCGGGCTACACCTTC.

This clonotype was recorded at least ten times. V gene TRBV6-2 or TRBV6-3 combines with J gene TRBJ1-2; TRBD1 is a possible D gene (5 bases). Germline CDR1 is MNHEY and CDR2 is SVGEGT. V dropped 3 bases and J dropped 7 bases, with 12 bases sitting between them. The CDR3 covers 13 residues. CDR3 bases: TGTGCCAGCAGTTATGGGGCATCGACTGGCTACACCTTC. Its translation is CASSYGASTGYTF.